The rows below give T cell receptor beta chains drawn from one sample of a study of blood T cell repertoires in COVID-19. Produced via immunoSEQ multiplex PCR; TCRdb's table is partial and in-frame only. The sample has about 100,000 clones, 90% to 95% seen once. What was sequenced was peripheral blood. These receptors originate from a man over 45 with active COVID-19. Each CDR3 is given with its conserved first and last residue. D genes are given only for firm matches. Not all rows give a size; the values are once, few, many and, for expanded clones, a class.

>-|TRBJ2-1|TRBD1|TRBV6-2/TRBV6-3
TGTGCCAGCAGTACAAGGGACAGGGGGACCTACAATGAGCAGTTCTTC
CASSTRDRGTYNEQFF
>-|TRBJ1-2|TRBD1|TRBV19
TGTGCCAGTAGTGCACCGGGACAGGCCCGCAATGGCTACACCTTC
CASSAPGQARNGYTF
>-|TRBJ1-2|-|TRBV5-1
TGCGCCAGCAGCTTGGGGACCAGGGGATTCGGTGATGGCTACACCTTC
CASSLGTRGFGDGYTF
>-|TRBJ2-1|-|TRBV14
TGTGCCAGCAGCGTAACTCAGCGGAGGGGCGTAAATGAGCAGTTCTTC
CASSVTQRRGVNEQFF
>-|TRBJ2-5|TRBD1|TRBV29-1
TGCAGCGTTGAAGATATCAAGGGGGCTGCGGCGTACTTC
CSVEDIKGAAAYF
>-|TRBJ2-7|-|TRBV19
TGTGCCAGTACCGAAACACTCATCGGGTCCTACGAGCAGTACTTC
CASTETLIGSYEQYF
>-|TRBJ2-3|-|TRBV28
TGTGCCAGCAGTACCGACAGTCAGTCGGATACGCAGTATTTT
CASSTDSQSDTQYF
>-|TRBJ2-3|TRBD2|TRBV7-9
TGTGCCAGCAGCCCGCGGGGACTAGCGGGAGACATCAACACAGATACGCAGTATTTT
CASSPRGLAGDINTDTQYF
>-|TRBJ2-3|TRBD1|TRBV7-9
TGTGCCAGCAGTGCTACAGGGGGCGGTAGCACAGATACGCAGTATTTT
CASSATGGGSTDTQYF
>-|TRBJ2-7|-|TRBV18
TGTGCCAGCTCACCACGGAGGAGCTCCTACGAGCAGTACTTC
CASSPRRSSYEQYF
>-|TRBJ2-1|TRBD1|TRBV6-5
TGTGCCAGCAGACAGACAGGGGGCCTGAATGAGCAGTTCTTC
CASRQTGGLNEQFF
>-|TRBJ2-1|TRBD2|TRBV6-5
TGTGCCAGCATCTCGATAGCGGGGGTGGGCAATGAGCAGTTCTTC
CASISIAGVGNEQFF
>-|TRBJ1-2|-|TRBV7-2
TGTGCCAGCAGCTTACGGGATGGTTCTAACTATGGCTACACCTTC
CASSLRDGSNYGYTF
>-|TRBJ1-2|-|TRBV6-1
TGTGCCAGCAGTTCCCAGGACTCCCCGGGCTACACCTTC
CASSSQDSPGYTF
>-|TRBJ2-1|TRBD2|TRBV3-1/TRBV3-2
TGTGCCAGCAGCCAAATAGCGGGGAACTACAATGAGCAGTTCTTC
CASSQIAGNYNEQFF
>-|TRBJ1-1|-|TRBV10-3
TGTGCCACCGGGGAATCGGATCCCTCCGCTGAAGCTTTCTTT
CATGESDPSAEAFF
>-|TRBJ2-1|TRBD2|TRBV7-3
TGTGCCAGCAGCTTATGGGTTCCCGGGACTAGGAAGGATGAGCAGTTCTTC
CASSLWVPGTRKDEQFF
>-|TRBJ2-1|TRBD2|TRBV7-9
TGTGCCAGCAGCGTACCGGGACTAGCGGGAGGGGACAATGAGCAGTTCTTC
CASSVPGLAGGDNEQFF
>-|TRBJ1-5|TRBD1|TRBV9
TGTGCCAGCCCGCGACAGGGGCATCAGCCCCAGCATTTT
CASPRQGHQPQHF
>-|TRBJ2-1|-|TRBV18
TGTGCCAGCTCACCTCAGGGGAATGAGCAGTTCTTC
CASSPQGNEQFF
>-|TRBJ1-6|-|TRBV14
TGTGCCAGCAGCCAAGTAGCAGGGTCAAGCTCACCCCTCCACTTT
CASSQVAGSSSPLHF
>-|TRBJ2-3|-|TRBV7-9
TGTGCCAGCAGCTCAAACAACAGATTAACAGATACGCAGTATTTT
CASSSNNRLTDTQYF
>-|TRBJ1-1|-|TRBV9
TGTGCCAGCAGCCCCCTGGACAGTCCGAACACTGAAGCTTTCTTT
CASSPLDSPNTEAFF
>-|TRBJ1-3|TRBD1|TRBV5-4
TGTGCCAGCAGCTCTAACTCGACAGGGCCCTACTCTGGAAACACCATATATTTT
CASSSNSTGPYSGNTIYF
>-|TRBJ2-3|-|TRBV12-5
TGTGCTAGTGGTTTGAGCCTAGGGGCAGATACGCAGTATTTT
CASGLSLGADTQYF
>-|TRBJ2-4|TRBD2|TRBV5-5
TGTGCCAGCAGCTTCGTCTTTATTGGGACTAACAGCAACATTCAGTACTTC
CASSFVFIGTNSNIQYF
>-|TRBJ1-6|-|TRBV5-1
TGCGCCAGCAGCGACTGGGGAGCGGATAATTCACCCCTCCACTTT
CASSDWGADNSPLHF
>-|TRBJ2-7|-|TRBV6-5
TGTGCCAGCAGTTACGGGGGCCGCACCTTTGACGAGCAGTACTTC
CASSYGGRTFDEQYF
>few|TRBJ1-4|-|TRBV24-1
TGTGCCACCAGTGACCCCCGGGACTCGAATGAAAAACTGTTTTTT
CATSDPRDSNEKLFF
>-|TRBJ2-1|-|TRBV5-6
TGTGCCAGCAGCTTGTTCCTCGACTTTTCTCCCGGAGGTGAGCAGTTCTTC
CASSLFLDFSPGGEQFF
>few|TRBJ1-1|TRBD1|TRBV2
TGTGCCAGCAGTCAGGGGGAGAACACTGAAGCTTTCTTT
CASSQGENTEAFF
>once|TRBJ1-5|TRBD1|TRBV19
TGTGCCAGTAGTGGGACAGGGAATCAGCCCCAGCATTTT
CASSGTGNQPQHF
>-|TRBJ1-4|TRBD1|TRBV2
TGTGCCAGCCGAACGCAGGGGGTGAAAGAAAAACTGTTTTTT
CASRTQGVKEKLFF
>-|TRBJ2-3|TRBD2|TRBV7-9
TGTGCCAGCAGCCCGCGAGCGGGAGGGCCCACAGATACGCAGTATTTT
CASSPRAGGPTDTQYF
>-|TRBJ2-1|-|TRBV3-1/TRBV3-2
TGTGCCAGCGGTACAGGGAGTGAGCAGTTCTTC
CASGTGSEQFF
>-|TRBJ1-6|TRBD1|TRBV7-2
TGTGCCAGCAGCTCCCCGACAGGGTCCTATTCACCCCTCCACTTT
CASSSPTGSYSPLHF
>-|TRBJ2-1|TRBD2|TRBV9
TGTGCCAGCAGCGTAGTCGGGGGGGCCTACAATGAGCAGTTCTTC
CASSVVGGAYNEQFF
>-|TRBJ2-2|-|TRBV6-5
TGTGCCAGCAGTTACCTAGAGAGACTAACCGGGGAGCTGTTTTTT
CASSYLERLTGELFF
>once|TRBJ2-2|TRBD2|TRBV7-2
TGTGCCAGCAGCTTAGCCCCTAGCGGTAACACCGGGGAGCTGTTTTTT
CASSLAPSGNTGELFF
>-|TRBJ2-2|-|TRBV5-4
TGTGCCAGCAGTAGTGGGAGGGGGGCGAACACCGGGGAGCTGTTTTTT
CASSSGRGANTGELFF
>-|TRBJ2-3|-|TRBV2
TGTGCCAGCAGTGGAGGGACACCCGTGCAGTATTTT
CASSGGTPVQYF
>-|TRBJ2-5|TRBD2|TRBV6-5
TGTGCCAGCAGCATAGGACTAGCGGTTCAAGAGACCCAGTACTTC
CASSIGLAVQETQYF